This T cell receptor (beta chain) was retrieved from a study of cytomegalovirus exposure and HLA in healthy donors. The CDR3 consists of 13 residues. Germline values: CDR1 SGHDT, CDR2 YYEEEE. V was clipped by 4 bases and J by 4 bases, with 12 bases between them. This clone was counted a few times. Antigen: not known. Study-level points and caveats: It was likely that a cluster of highly shared sequence variants was a sequencing artifact. Compared with the approximately 680-donor mean, an Asian-associated ancestry cluster reportedly had fewer N-insertions, according to a later analysis. It was confirmed in vitro that three of the CMV-associated chains were specific for CMV antigens.

The PCR was carried out with 60 Vbeta primers and 13 Jbeta primers. Using immunoSEQ multiplex PCR, the repertoire was profiled, and TCRdb retains in-frame clones only, with some absent. The table has roughly 69,000 clones, roughly two thirds seen once. The sequencing input was PBMCs. This chain joins TRBV5-6 and TRBJ2-7; tentative D call: TRBD2 (7 bases). The sequence derives from a male donor in good health and CMV-seropositive. The CDR3 here is CASSGLGGYEQYF. As DNA, the CDR3 is TGTGCCAGCAGCGGACTAGGGGGATACGAGCAGTACTTC.